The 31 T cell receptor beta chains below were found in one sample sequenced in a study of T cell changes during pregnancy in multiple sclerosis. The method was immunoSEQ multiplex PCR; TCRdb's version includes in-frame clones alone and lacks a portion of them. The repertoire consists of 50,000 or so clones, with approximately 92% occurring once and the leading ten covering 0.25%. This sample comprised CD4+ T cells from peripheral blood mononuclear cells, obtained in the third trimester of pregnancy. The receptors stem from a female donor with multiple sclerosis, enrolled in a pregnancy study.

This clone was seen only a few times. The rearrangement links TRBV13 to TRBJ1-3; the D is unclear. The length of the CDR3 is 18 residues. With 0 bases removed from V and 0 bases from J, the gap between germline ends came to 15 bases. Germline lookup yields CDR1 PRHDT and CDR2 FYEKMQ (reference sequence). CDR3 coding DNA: TGTGCCAGCAGCTTAGGCCTAGGTCCACTGATCTCTGGAAACACCATATATTTT. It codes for CASSLGLGPLISGNTIYF.

CDR3 sequence reads: CASSLHRDNSPLHF. CDR3 DNA sequence: TGTGCCAGCAGTTTACACAGGGATAATTCACCCCTCCACTTT. The chain couples TRBV27 to TRBJ1-6, with D maybe TRBD1 (6 bases). The germline gives CDR1 MNHEY, CDR2 SMNVEV (reference sequence). Trimming left V 2 bases short and J 5 bases short, with 7 bases between. The CDR3 runs to 14 residues.

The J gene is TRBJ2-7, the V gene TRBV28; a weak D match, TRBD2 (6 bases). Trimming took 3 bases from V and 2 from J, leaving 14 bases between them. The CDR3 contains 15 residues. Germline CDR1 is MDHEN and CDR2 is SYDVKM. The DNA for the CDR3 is TGTGCCAGCAGTTTCCGGCGGGGTTTTACCTACGAGCAGTACTTC. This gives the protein CASSFRRGFTYEQYF.

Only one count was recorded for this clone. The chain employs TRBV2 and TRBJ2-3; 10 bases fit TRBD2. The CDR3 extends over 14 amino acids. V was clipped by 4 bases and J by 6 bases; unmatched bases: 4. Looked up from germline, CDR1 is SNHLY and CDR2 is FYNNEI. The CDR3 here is CASSVSGGDDTQYF. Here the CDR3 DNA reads TGTGCCAGCAGTGTCAGCGGGGGGGACGATACGCAGTATTTT.

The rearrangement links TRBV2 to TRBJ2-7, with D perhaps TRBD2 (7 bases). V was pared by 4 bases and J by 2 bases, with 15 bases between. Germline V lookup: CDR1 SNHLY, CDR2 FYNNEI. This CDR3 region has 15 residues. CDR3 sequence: CASSGGGPKTYEQYF. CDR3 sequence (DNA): TGTGCCAGCAGTGGCGGGGGCCCTAAAACCTACGAGCAGTACTTC. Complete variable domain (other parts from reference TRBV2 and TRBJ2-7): EPEVTQTPSHQVTQMGQEVILRCVPISNHLYFYWYRQILGQKVEFLVSFYNNEISEKSEIFDDQFSVERPDGSNFTLKIRSTKLEDSAMYFCASSGGGPKTYEQYFGPGTRLTVT.

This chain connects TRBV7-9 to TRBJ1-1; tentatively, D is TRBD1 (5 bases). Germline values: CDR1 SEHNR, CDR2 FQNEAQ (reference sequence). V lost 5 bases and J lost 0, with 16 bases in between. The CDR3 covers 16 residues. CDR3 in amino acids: CASSPFPQVVNTEAFF. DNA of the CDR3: TGTGCCAGCAGCCCCTTCCCACAGGTGGTGAACACTGAAGCTTTCTTT.

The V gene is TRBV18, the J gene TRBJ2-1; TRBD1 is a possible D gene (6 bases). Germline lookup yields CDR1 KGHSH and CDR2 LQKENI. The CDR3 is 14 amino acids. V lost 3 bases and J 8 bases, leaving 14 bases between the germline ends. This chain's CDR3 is CASSPLQGIDEQFF. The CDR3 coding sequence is TGTGCCAGCTCACCCCTACAGGGTATCGATGAGCAGTTCTTC.

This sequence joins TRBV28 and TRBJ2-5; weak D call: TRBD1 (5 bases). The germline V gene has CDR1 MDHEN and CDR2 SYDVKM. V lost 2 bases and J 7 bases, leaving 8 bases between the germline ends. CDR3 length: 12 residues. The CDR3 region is CASSLRGGTQYF. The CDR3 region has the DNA TGTGCCAGCAGTTTAAGGGGTGGGACCCAGTACTTC.

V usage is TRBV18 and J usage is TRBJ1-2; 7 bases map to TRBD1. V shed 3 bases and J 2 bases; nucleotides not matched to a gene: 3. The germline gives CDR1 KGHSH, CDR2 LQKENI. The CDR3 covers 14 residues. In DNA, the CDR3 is TGTGCCAGCTCACCTTCGGGACAGAACTATGGCTACACCTTC. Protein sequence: CASSPSGQNYGYTF.

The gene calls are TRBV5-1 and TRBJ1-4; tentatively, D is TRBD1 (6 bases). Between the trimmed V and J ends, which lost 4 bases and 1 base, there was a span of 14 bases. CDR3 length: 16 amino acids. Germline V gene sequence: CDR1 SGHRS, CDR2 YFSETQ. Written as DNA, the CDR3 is TGCGCCAGCAGCCAACAGTTACAGGGAACTAATGAAAAACTGTTTTTT. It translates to CASSQQLQGTNEKLFF. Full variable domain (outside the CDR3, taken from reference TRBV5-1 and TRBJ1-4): KAGVTQTPRYLIKTRGQQVTLSCSPISGHRSVSWYQQTPGQGLQFLFEYFSETQRNKGNFPGRFSGRQFSNSRSEMNVSTLELGDSALYLCASSQQLQGTNEKLFFGSGTQLSVL.

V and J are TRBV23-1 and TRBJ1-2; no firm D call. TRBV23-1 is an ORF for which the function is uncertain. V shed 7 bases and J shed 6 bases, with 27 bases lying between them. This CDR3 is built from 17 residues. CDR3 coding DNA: TGCGCCAGCACTCACCTCACGGAGGCCAAAACGGTCAATGGCTACACCTTC. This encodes CASTHLTEAKTVNGYTF.

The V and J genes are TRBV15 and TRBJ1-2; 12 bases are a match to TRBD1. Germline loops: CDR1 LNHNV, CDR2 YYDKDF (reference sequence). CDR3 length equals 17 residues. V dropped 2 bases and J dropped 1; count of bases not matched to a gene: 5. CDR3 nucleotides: TGTGCCACCAGCAGACCGGGACAGGGGGCTTTTAACTATGGCTACACCTTC. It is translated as CATSRPGQGAFNYGYTF. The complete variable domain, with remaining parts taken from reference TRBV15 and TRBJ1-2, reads DAMVIQNPRYQVTQFGKPVTLSCSQTLNHNVMYWYQQKSSQAPKLLFHYYDKDFNNEADTPDNFQSRRPNTSFCFLDIRSPGLGDTAMYLCATSRPGQGAFNYGYTFGSGTRLTVV.

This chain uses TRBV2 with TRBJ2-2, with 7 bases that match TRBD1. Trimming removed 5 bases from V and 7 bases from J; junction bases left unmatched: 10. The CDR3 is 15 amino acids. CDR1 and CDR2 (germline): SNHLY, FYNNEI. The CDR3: CASSSLGQNFGELFF. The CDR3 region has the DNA TGTGCCAGCAGTTCGTTGGGACAGAACTTCGGGGAGCTGTTTTTT.

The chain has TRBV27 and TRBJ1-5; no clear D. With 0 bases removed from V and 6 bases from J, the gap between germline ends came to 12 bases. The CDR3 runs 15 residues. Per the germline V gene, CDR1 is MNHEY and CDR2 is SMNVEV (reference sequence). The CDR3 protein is CASSLSKSFGQPQHF. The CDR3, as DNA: TGTGCCAGCAGTTTATCGAAGAGTTTTGGTCAGCCCCAGCATTTT.

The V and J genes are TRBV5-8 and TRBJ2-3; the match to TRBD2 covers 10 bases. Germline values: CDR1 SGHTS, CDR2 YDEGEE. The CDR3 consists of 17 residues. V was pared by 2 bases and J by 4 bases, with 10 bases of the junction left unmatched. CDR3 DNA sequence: TGTGCCAGCAGCTTTTTTACTAGCGGGATAACCCCAGATACGCAGTATTTT. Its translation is CASSFFTSGITPDTQYF.

The CDR3 sequence: CASRRDSDTGELFF. The CDR3 nucleotides are TGCGCCAGTAGAAGGGACAGCGACACCGGGGAGCTGTTTTTT. The chain joins TRBV5-1 to TRBJ2-2; 7 positions match TRBD1. The CDR3 is 14 residues long. Germline loops: CDR1 SGHRS, CDR2 YFSETQ. Germline trimming cut 8 bases from V and 3 bases from J; bases unmatched to any gene: 7.

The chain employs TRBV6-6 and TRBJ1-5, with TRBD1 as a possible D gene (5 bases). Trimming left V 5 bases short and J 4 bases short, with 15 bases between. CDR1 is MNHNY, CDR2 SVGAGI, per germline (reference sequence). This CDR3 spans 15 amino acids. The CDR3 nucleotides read TGTGCCAGCAGTCCCCGTCAGGGTTCTAATCAGCCCCAGCATTTT. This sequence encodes CASSPRQGSNQPQHF.

The CDR3 is CASSPNTEAFF. The CDR3 nucleotides are TGTGCCAGCAGTCCTAACACTGAAGCTTTCTTT. V gene TRBV6-1 combines with J gene TRBJ1-1; D not resolved. The CDR3 runs to 11 residues. Trimming cost V 5 bases and J 2 bases, with 3 bases left between them. Germline loops: CDR1 MNHNS, CDR2 SASEGT.

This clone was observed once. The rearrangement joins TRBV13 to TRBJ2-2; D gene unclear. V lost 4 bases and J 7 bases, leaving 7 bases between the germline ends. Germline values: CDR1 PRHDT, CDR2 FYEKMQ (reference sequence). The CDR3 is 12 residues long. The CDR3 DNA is TGTGCCAGCAGCTCCCGGGTCGGGGAGCTGTTTTTT. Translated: CASSSRVGELFF.

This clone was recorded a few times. The CDR3 here is CASSLRRQGNSPLHF. The CDR3 nucleotides read TGTGCCAGCAGCCTACGACGACAGGGAAACTCACCCCTCCACTTT. The rearrangement uses TRBV6-5 and TRBJ1-6, with 7 bases identical to TRBD1. The CDR3 sequence is 15 residues long. The V segment lost 6 bases and the J segment 10 bases; nucleotides outside the gene matches: 12. Germline V gene lookup returns CDR1 MNHEY and CDR2 SVGAGI.

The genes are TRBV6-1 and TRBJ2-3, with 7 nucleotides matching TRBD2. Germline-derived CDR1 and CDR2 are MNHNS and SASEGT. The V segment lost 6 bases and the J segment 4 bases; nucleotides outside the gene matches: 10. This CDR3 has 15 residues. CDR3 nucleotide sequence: TGTGCCAGCAGACTCGACCCTCGGGGGGCAGATACGCAGTATTTT. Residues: CASRLDPRGADTQYF.

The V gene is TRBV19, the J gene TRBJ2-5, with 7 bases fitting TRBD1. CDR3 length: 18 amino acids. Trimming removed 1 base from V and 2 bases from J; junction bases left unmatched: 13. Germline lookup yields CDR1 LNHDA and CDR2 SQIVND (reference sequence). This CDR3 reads CASSIVQSRQGRQETQYF. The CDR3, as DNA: TGTGCCAGTAGTATAGTGCAGAGCCGACAGGGACGACAAGAGACCCAGTACTTC.

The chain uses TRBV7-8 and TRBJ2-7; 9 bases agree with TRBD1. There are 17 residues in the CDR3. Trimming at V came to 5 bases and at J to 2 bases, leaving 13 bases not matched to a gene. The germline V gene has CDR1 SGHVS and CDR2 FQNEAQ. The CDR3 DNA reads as TGTGCCAGCAGCGCAGGCTCTGGGACAGGGACCCCCTACGAGCAGTACTTC. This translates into CASSAGSGTGTPYEQYF.

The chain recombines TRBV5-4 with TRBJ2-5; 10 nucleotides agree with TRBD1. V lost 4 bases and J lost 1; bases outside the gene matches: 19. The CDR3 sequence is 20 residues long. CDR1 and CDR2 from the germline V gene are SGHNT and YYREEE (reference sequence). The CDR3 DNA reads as TGTGCCAGCAGCCCCAGACCGCGACAGGGGGCGAAAGGGTCCCAAGAGACCCAGTACTTC. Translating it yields CASSPRPRQGAKGSQETQYF.

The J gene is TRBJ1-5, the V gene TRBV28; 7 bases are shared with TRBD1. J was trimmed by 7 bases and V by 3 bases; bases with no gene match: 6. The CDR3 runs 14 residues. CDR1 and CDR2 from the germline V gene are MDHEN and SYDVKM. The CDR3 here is CASSLTGPRQPQHF. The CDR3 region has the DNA TGTGCCAGCAGTTTGACAGGGCCCCGGCAGCCCCAGCATTTT.

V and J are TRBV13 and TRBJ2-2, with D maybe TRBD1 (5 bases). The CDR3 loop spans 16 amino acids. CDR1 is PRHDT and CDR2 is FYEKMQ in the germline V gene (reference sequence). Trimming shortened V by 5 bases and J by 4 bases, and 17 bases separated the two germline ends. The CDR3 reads CASSKGFFSGTGELFF. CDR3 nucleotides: TGTGCCAGCAGCAAGGGGTTCTTTTCGGGCACCGGGGAGCTGTTTTTT.

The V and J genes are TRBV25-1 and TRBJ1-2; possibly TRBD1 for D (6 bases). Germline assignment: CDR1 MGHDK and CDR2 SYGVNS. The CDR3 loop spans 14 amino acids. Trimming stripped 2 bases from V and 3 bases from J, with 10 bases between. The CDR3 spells CASSEISGDYGYTF. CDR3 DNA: TGTGCCAGCAGTGAAATTTCAGGGGACTATGGCTACACCTTC.

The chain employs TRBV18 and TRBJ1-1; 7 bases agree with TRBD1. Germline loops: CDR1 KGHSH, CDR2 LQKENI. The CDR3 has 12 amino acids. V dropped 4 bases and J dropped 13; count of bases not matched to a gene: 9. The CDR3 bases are TGTGCCAGCTCACTCGAACAGGGGATCGGTTTCTTT. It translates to CASSLEQGIGFF.

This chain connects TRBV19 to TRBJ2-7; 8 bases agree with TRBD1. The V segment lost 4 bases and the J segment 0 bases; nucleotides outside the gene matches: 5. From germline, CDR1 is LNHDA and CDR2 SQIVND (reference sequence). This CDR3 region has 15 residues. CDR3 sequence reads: CASSTTGALSYEQYF. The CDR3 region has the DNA TGTGCCAGTAGTACGACAGGGGCCCTCTCCTACGAGCAGTACTTC.

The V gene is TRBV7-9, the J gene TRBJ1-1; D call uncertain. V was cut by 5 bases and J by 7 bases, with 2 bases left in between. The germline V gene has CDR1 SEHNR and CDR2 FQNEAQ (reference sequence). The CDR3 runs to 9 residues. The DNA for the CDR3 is TGTGCCAGCAGCCATGAAGCTTTCTTT. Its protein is CASSHEAFF.

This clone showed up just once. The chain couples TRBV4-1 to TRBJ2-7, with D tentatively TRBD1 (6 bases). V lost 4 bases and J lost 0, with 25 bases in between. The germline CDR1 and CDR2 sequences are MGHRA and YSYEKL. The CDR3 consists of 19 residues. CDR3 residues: CASSPNSGTSRKGSYEQYF. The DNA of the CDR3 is TGCGCCAGCAGCCCAAATTCCGGGACATCGAGGAAGGGCTCCTACGAGCAGTACTTC.